The rows below give T cell receptor beta chains drawn from one sample of a study of CD8+ T cells in alopecia areata. Clones were read by immunoSEQ multiplex PCR, and TCRdb kept only the in-frame ones, dropping some. This table holds 130,000 to 150,000 clones, approximately 85% found once. This material consisted of CD8+ T cells sorted from blood, taken at week 4, from a patient treated with tofacitinib. Receptor source: a human donor with alopecia areata. Each CDR3 is given with its conserved first and last residue. The D gene is left open where the match is weak. A row's size may be missing; if present it is once, few, many or a size class.

abundance	v_gene	j_gene	d_gene	CDR3aa	CDR3nt
once	TRBV27	TRBJ2-5	NA	CASSLGTTAQETQYF	TGTGCCAGCAGTTTAGGTACGACGGCTCAAGAGACCCAGTACTTC
NA	TRBV7-3	TRBJ2-7	NA	CASRIYEQYF	TGTGCCAGCAGAATCTACGAGCAGTACTTC
NA	TRBV7-9	TRBJ2-5	TRBD2	CASSLAQSGGGETQYF	TGTGCCAGCAGCTTAGCCCAATCAGGCGGGGGAGAGACCCAGTACTTC
few	TRBV5-6	TRBJ2-5	NA	CASSLGFQETQYF	TGTGCCAGCAGCTTAGGGTTCCAAGAGACCCAGTACTTC
NA	TRBV7-9	TRBJ2-1	TRBD1	CASSLADRGRQFF	TGTGCCAGCAGCTTAGCGGACAGGGGACGGCAGTTCTTC
NA	TRBV6-5	TRBJ2-5	NA	CASSYTGGQETQYF	TGTGCCAGCAGTTACACCGGGGGACAAGAGACCCAGTACTTC
NA	TRBV7-2	TRBJ2-7	NA	CASSPYRSSYEQYF	TGTGCCAGCAGCCCCTACCGGAGCTCCTACGAGCAGTACTTC
few	TRBV7-8	TRBJ2-4	NA	CASSALDMGQNIQYF	TGTGCCAGCAGCGCCCTAGACATGGGTCAGAACATTCAGTACTTC
NA	TRBV5-6	TRBJ2-1	NA	CASSSWTGPGDEQFF	TGTGCCAGCAGCTCCTGGACCGGACCCGGGGATGAGCAGTTCTTC
NA	TRBV5-1	TRBJ2-7	NA	CASSHAYEQYF	TGCGCCAGCAGCCACGCCTACGAGCAGTACTTC
NA	TRBV11-2	TRBJ2-7	NA	CASSLGGASYEQYF	TGTGCCAGCAGCTTAGGCGGGGCAAGCTACGAGCAGTACTTC
NA	TRBV7-9	TRBJ2-1	TRBD1	CASSSRDRVNEQFF	TGTGCCAGCAGCTCAAGGGACAGGGTAAATGAGCAGTTCTTC